The 17 T cell receptor beta chains reported below all come from one sample, sequenced in a study of memory CD4+ T cells and cytomegalovirus serostatus. TCRdb's table, derived via immunoSEQ multiplex PCR, lists solely in-frame clones and lacks some. The table shows about 39,000 clones, with roughly 80% occurring only once. The sort gate was single viable CD3+CD4+CD8-CD45RO+ cells for memory CD4+ T cells. Sequencing used memory CD4+ T cells from blood. The receptors originated from an adult in good health and CMV-seronegative.

V and J are TRBV9 and TRBJ1-6, with no clear D. Germline lookup yields CDR1 SGDLS and CDR2 YYNGEE. Deletions cut 0 bases from V and 19 bases from J, with 2 bases between. The CDR3 spans 8 residues. CDR3 DNA sequence: TGTGCCAGCAGCGTAGAACACTTT. It codes for CASSVEHF.

V gene TRBV29-1 combines with J gene TRBJ2-5, with D possibly called TRBD1 or TRBD2 (5 bases each). Germline V gene lookup returns CDR1 SQVTM and CDR2 ANQGSEA. The CDR3 is 12 residues long. The V end lost 3 bases, the J end lost 5 bases, and 10 bases lay between the germline ends. CDR3 coding DNA: TGCAGCGTTGAGATCGGGACGGAGACCCAGTACTTC. It encodes CSVEIGTETQYF. Together with reference TRBV29-1 and TRBJ2-5, the CDR3 gives the full variable domain: SAVISQKPSRDICQRGTSLTIQCQVDSQVTMMFWYRQQPGQSLTLIATANQGSEATYESGFVIDKFPISRPNLTFSTLTVSNMSPEDSSIYLCSVEIGTETQYFGPGTRLLVL.

The rearrangement links TRBV6-6 to TRBJ2-3, with D maybe TRBD1 (6 bases). The CDR3 covers 16 residues. V dropped 2 bases and J dropped 3 bases, with 15 bases sitting between them. Germline V gene sequence: CDR1 MNHNY, CDR2 SVGAGI (reference sequence). Written as DNA, the CDR3 is TGTGCCAGCAGTTACCCTCCGGGACAACAAACAGATACGCAGTATTTT. It is translated as CASSYPPGQQTDTQYF.

This chain links TRBV6-5 with TRBJ1-6; no reliable D call. Germline CDR1 is MNHEY and CDR2 is SVGAGI. The length of the CDR3 is 14 residues. Between the trimmed V and J ends, which lost 6 bases and 8 bases, there was a span of 14 bases. CDR3 DNA sequence: TGTGCCAGCAGAAGAGGACGGCGATATTCACCCCTCCACTTT. The encoded protein is CASRRGRRYSPLHF.

The chain combines TRBV7-9 with TRBJ2-3; D unclear. This CDR3 spans 13 amino acids. Germline CDR1 is SEHNR and CDR2 is FQNEAQ (reference sequence). V was pared by 1 base and J by 3 bases, with 5 bases between. The CDR3 loop reads CASSLGSTDTQYF. CDR3 coding DNA: TGTGCCAGCAGCTTAGGAAGTACAGATACGCAGTATTTT. The full variable domain, its missing parts supplied by reference TRBV7-9 and TRBJ2-3, is DTGVSQNPRHKITKRGQNVTFRCDPISEHNRLYWYRQTLGQGPEFLTYFQNEAQLEKSRLLSDRFSAERPKGSFSTLEIQRTEQGDSAMYLCASSLGSTDTQYFGPGTRLTVL.

This clone was counted once. The chain carries TRBV14 and TRBJ1-4; 7 bases are a match to TRBD1. After removal of 4 bases from V and 5 bases from J, the junction contained 4 bases not matched to a gene. Germline lookup yields CDR1 SGHDN and CDR2 FVKESK. The length of the CDR3 is 14 residues. The CDR3 spells CASSRTGLNEKLFF. The CDR3 DNA follows: TGTGCCAGCAGCCGGACAGGCCTAAATGAAAAACTGTTTTTT.

The chain uses TRBV5-6 and TRBJ1-2; D remains ambiguous. Per germline, CDR1 SGHDT and CDR2 YYEEEE. The CDR3 is 14 amino acids. V was pared by 4 bases and J by 6 bases, with 16 bases between. The CDR3 sequence: CASSRAGRENGYTF. The CDR3 nucleotides are TGTGCCAGCAGCCGAGCGGGGAGAGAGAATGGCTACACCTTC. The variable domain in full, with the rest retrieved from reference TRBV5-6 and TRBJ1-2, is DAGVTQSPTHLIKTRGQQVTLRCSPKSGHDTVSWYQQALGQGPQFIFQYYEEEERQRGNFPDRFSGHQFPNYSSELNVNALLLGDSALYLCASSRAGRENGYTFGSGTRLTVV.

CDR3 region: CATKDSENSPLHF. Here the CDR3 DNA reads TGCGCCACCAAGGACAGCGAGAATTCACCCCTCCACTTT. This chain uses TRBV5-1 with TRBJ1-6; a weak D match, TRBD1 (6 bases). Germline CDR1 is SGHRS and CDR2 is YFSETQ. The CDR3 is 13 amino acids. Deletions cut 9 bases from V and 7 bases from J, with 14 bases between. Combining the CDR3 with reference TRBV5-1 and TRBJ1-6 gives the whole variable domain KAGVTQTPRYLIKTRGQQVTLSCSPISGHRSVSWYQQTPGQGLQFLFEYFSETQRNKGNFPGRFSGRQFSNSRSEMNVSTLELGDSALYLCATKDSENSPLHFGNGTRLTVT.

This chain connects TRBV19 to TRBJ1-4; D uncertain. This CDR3 is built from 15 residues. The germline CDR1 and CDR2 sequences are LNHDA and SQIVND (reference sequence). V shed 3 bases and J shed 5 bases, with 13 bases lying between them. CDR3 bases: TGTGCCAGTAGTATGGCCCAACCAAACAATGAAAAACTGTTTTTT. Its protein product is CASSMAQPNNEKLFF.

The chain carries TRBV27 and TRBJ1-5; D unclear. The V gene lost 5 bases and the J gene lost 7 bases, with 9 bases spanning the gap. The germline CDR1 and CDR2 sequences are MNHEY and SMNVEV (reference sequence). The CDR3 is made up of 12 amino acids. CDR3 residues: CASSTFGQPQHF. CDR3 DNA: TGTGCCAGCAGTACCTTTGGGCAGCCCCAGCATTTT.

The chain joins TRBV29-1 to TRBJ2-7, with a tentative D call TRBD1 (5 bases). The CDR3 length is 12 residues. V gave up 6 bases and J gave up 0 bases, with 9 bases separating them. CDR1 is SQVTM, CDR2 ANQGSEA, per germline. CDR3 bases: TGCAGCGTCCAAGGGGCCTCCTACGAGCAGTACTTC. Protein: CSVQGASYEQYF.

The sample holds a few counts of this clone. The V gene is TRBV6-6, the J gene TRBJ2-3, with D tentatively TRBD1 or TRBD2 (6 bases each). V dropped 0 bases and J dropped 2 bases, with 12 bases sitting between them. The CDR3 contains 16 residues. Germline loops: CDR1 MNHNY, CDR2 SVGAGI (reference sequence). The CDR3 bases are TGTGCCAGCAGTTACTCGTGGGGGCGGGACACAGATACGCAGTATTTT. Translation: CASSYSWGRDTDTQYF.

DNA for the CDR3: TGCGCCAGCACCAGGGGACCTTTCTTT. Residues: CASTRGPFF. The rearrangement joins TRBV5-1 to TRBJ1-1; a possible D gene is TRBD1 (6 bases). Trimming took 6 bases from V and 12 from J, leaving 9 bases between them. The CDR3 extends over 9 amino acids. CDR1 and CDR2 (germline): SGHRS, YFSETQ.

This clone was detected once. The rearrangement joins TRBV5-4 to TRBJ1-1; 7 bases are a match to TRBD1. The germline gives CDR1 SGHNT, CDR2 YYREEE (reference sequence). The trim removed 4 bases at V and 4 bases at J, leaving 7 bases unmatched. The CDR3 is 14 amino acids. CDR3 residues: CASSPGQPGTEAFF. DNA of the CDR3: TGTGCCAGCAGCCCGGGACAGCCTGGCACTGAAGCTTTCTTT.

The J gene is TRBJ1-1, the V gene TRBV5-6, with unresolved D. The ends were cut back, 4 bases at V and 7 bases at J, with 11 bases in the middle. CDR3 size: 12 residues. The germline CDR1 and CDR2 sequences are SGHDT and YYEEEE. The CDR3 sequence: CASSRLGGEAFF. The CDR3 DNA reads as TGTGCCAGCAGCAGACTTGGAGGTGAAGCTTTCTTT.

This chain links TRBV18 with TRBJ2-3, with 7 nucleotides matching TRBD2. The trim removed 3 bases at V and 0 bases at J, leaving 9 bases unmatched. The CDR3 is 17 residues long. Germline V gives CDR1 KGHSH, CDR2 LQKENI. Here the CDR3 DNA reads TGTGCCAGCTCACCGGGAGCGGGGAGAACTAGCACAGATACGCAGTATTTT. This gives the protein CASSPGAGRTSTDTQYF.

The sample holds a few counts of this clone. The chain combines TRBV7-2 with TRBJ2-5, with 7 nucleotides matching TRBD2. The CDR3 extends over 15 amino acids. With V trimmed by 5 bases and J by 2 bases, 8 bases remained unmatched. Per germline, CDR1 SGHTA and CDR2 FQGNSA. CDR3 nucleotides: TGTGCCAGCAGCACCCAACTAGCGAGACAAGAGACCCAGTACTTC. This sequence encodes CASSTQLARQETQYF.